The present T cell receptor beta chain was sequenced within a study of T cell repertoires in cytomegalovirus infection. Background on the study: The public TCR beta signatures pointed to both CMV infection and matching HLA type. Whole-study results and caveats: Ex vivo, HLA-C-restricted CMV-specific TCR beta clonotypes prevailed over the rest of the response. Of the TCR beta families, the public ones yielded a cumulative frequency that identified carriers of CMV plus the relevant HLA.

TCRdb ran MiXCR on the reads and lists one entry per CDR3 protein. The table records under 250,000 distinct CDR3 sequences, about 12% of them present only once. Worth noting for this clonotype: Its antigen remains unidentified.

Sequencing input: PBMCs. The sequence derives from a human donor in good health (CMV status not recorded). Some clones in this sample may be carry-over from other donors' samples.

This CDR3 reads CASRRDAVPGELFF. Written as DNA, the CDR3 is TGTGCCAGCCGGCGAGACGCCGTCCCCGGGGAGCTGTTTTTT. V and J are TRBV2 and TRBJ2-2; no definite D call. Germline CDR1 and CDR2: SNHLY and FYNNEI. The CDR3 spans 14 residues. V was shortened by 8 bases and J by 6 bases, with 16 bases between the two germline ends. The full variable domain, with the rest looked up from reference TRBV2 and TRBJ2-2, is EPEVTQTPSHQVTQMGQEVILRCVPISNHLYFYWYRQILGQKVEFLVSFYNNEISEKSEIFDDQFSVERPDGSNFTLKIRSTKLEDSAMYFCASRRDAVPGELFFGEGSRLTVL.